One and the same sample provided the 6 T cell receptor beta chains below, sequenced in a study of CD8+ T cells in alopecia areata. The treatment is: oral pan-JAK inhibitor, 5-10 mg twice daily. Extraction and reverse transcription of RNA yielded cDNA as the sequencing template. Here immunoSEQ multiplex PCR was the method, and the copy in TCRdb shows in-frame clones only, minus some. The table has under 150,000 clones, approximately 51% seen once. The specimen was CD4+ T cells sorted from blood, collected at week 24, from a patient treated with tofacitinib. The receptors stem from a human donor with alopecia areata.

This chain links TRBV29-1 with TRBJ1-5; unclear D gene. V lost 6 bases, J lost 1 base, and 16 bases lay in between. The CDR3 length is 15 residues. CDR1 and CDR2 (germline): SQVTM, ANQGSEA. The CDR3 DNA reads TGCAGCGTCGTATTCCCGGGGAGGAGCAATCAGCCCCAGCATTTT. Encoded protein: CSVVFPGRSNQPQHF.

The chain couples TRBV5-4 to TRBJ2-2; TRBD1 is a possible D gene (5 bases). The V and J ends lost 5 bases and 2 bases respectively, with 13 bases between them. This CDR3 spans 15 amino acids. The V gene's germline CDR1 is SGHNT and CDR2 YYREEE (reference sequence). The CDR3 here is CASSLGALNTGELFF. The CDR3 bases are TGTGCCAGCAGTCTTGGGGCCCTTAACACCGGGGAGCTGTTTTTT. Full variable domain (remainder filled in from reference TRBV5-4 and TRBJ2-2): ETGVTQSPTHLIKTRGQQVTLRCSSQSGHNTVSWYQQALGQGPQFIFQYYREEENGRGNFPPRFSGLQFPNYSSELNVNALELDDSALYLCASSLGALNTGELFFGEGSRLTVL.

V gene TRBV29-1 combines with J gene TRBJ1-1; 7 bases are shared with TRBD1. V lost 4 bases to trimming and J lost 4 bases; unmatched junction nucleotides: 9. This CDR3 is built from 14 residues. Germline V lookup: CDR1 SQVTM, CDR2 ANQGSEA. The CDR3 region has the DNA TGCAGCGTTGGCGCAGGGGGGCAACGCACTGAAGCTTTCTTT. Amino acids: CSVGAGGQRTEAFF.

This chain uses TRBV29-1 with TRBJ1-2, with unresolved D. Trimming left V 4 bases short and J 8 bases short, with 8 bases between. The CDR3 covers 10 residues. Germline CDR1 reads SQVTM; CDR2 reads ANQGSEA. CDR3 sequence reads: CSVGEEGYTF. As DNA, the CDR3 is TGCAGCGTTGGGGAGGAGGGCTACACCTTC. The full variable domain, in which reference TRBV29-1 and TRBJ1-2 provide the parts outside the CDR3, is SAVISQKPSRDICQRGTSLTIQCQVDSQVTMMFWYRQQPGQSLTLIATANQGSEATYESGFVIDKFPISRPNLTFSTLTVSNMSPEDSSIYLCSVGEEGYTFGSGTRLTVV.

V is TRBV18 and J is TRBJ2-7; D is undetermined. The CDR3 is 15 amino acids. V lost 3 bases, J lost 4 bases, and 16 bases lay in between. Looked up from germline, CDR1 is KGHSH and CDR2 is LQKENI. The CDR3: CASSPTDGGGYEQYF. CDR3 DNA: TGTGCCAGCTCACCGACCGACGGTGGCGGTTACGAGCAGTACTTC. Looking up the rest from reference TRBV18 and TRBJ2-7 gives the full variable domain: NAGVMQNPRHLVRRRGQEARLRCSPMKGHSHVYWYRQLPEEGLKFMVYLQKENIIDESGMPKERFSAEFPKEGPSILRIQQVVRGDSAAYFCASSPTDGGGYEQYFGPGTRLTVT.

This clone was detected a few times. The chain employs TRBV7-2 and TRBJ2-1; TRBD2 agrees at 13 bases. Germline loops: CDR1 SGHTA, CDR2 FQGNSA. V lost 5 bases, J lost 4 bases, and 5 bases stayed unmatched. This CDR3 comprises 16 residues. The CDR3 sequence: CASSIVTSGGYNEQFF. The CDR3 nucleotides are TGTGCCAGCAGCATCGTGACTAGCGGGGGGTACAATGAGCAGTTCTTC.